The present T cell receptor beta chain was sequenced within a study of blood T cell repertoires in COVID-19 (dated by TCRdb to about 2020). As for the study more broadly: The collaborator samples originated in the United States, Italy and Spain and spanned the acute and convalescent phases of COVID-19. The material from the prospective study consisted of cDNA or gDNA derived from T cells, B-cell-depleted T cells, or PBMCs. Subjects who had been exposed to COVID-19, were actively infected with it, or had recovered from it provided the deeply sampled blood TCRbeta repertoires that made up the dataset. The repertoires were released in a freely available public database intended as a resource for research on the immune response to SARS-CoV-2. The samples were drawn from two sources: the first 160 participants of the ongoing ImmuneRACE study, and 1,000 to 1,500 subjects contributed by 6 global collaborators. The sample metadata nearly always contained a de-identified subject ID, COVID-19 status, age in years and sex. Where available, HLA class I and class II types were obtained from metadata supplied by the sample provider rather than from assay-based typing. The paper as a whole reports these results and caveats: Clinical and demographic metadata were provided uncurated, with the amount varying by source and participant.

Enrolling through a virtual design, the prospective study's participants ranged in age from roughly 18 to 95 years and lived across 24 United States geographic areas. In the prospective study, participants were assigned to cohorts based on the clinical history participants reported in a screening survey and a study questionnaire. In the prospective study, mobile phlebotomists collected whole blood, serum and a nasopharyngeal or oropharyngeal swab from each participant. Over an approximately 2-month period, participants in the prospective study had the option of providing additional blood draws and questionnaires. Before DNA extraction, prospective study blood samples were shipped either frozen or at room temperature. TCRbeta CDR3 regions were amplified from genomic DNA by means of the immunoSEQ Assay, a bias-controlled multiplex PCR. The study's own analysis went as follows. Within the assay, amplification of reference gene primers was used to estimate how many nucleated cells each sample contained. To quantify the absolute abundance of each unique TCRbeta CDR3 rearrangement, sequence reads were collapsed and filtered. For each sample, productive Simpson clonality was calculated by taking the square root of Simpson's diversity index across productive rearrangements. This is the immuneACCESS table as TCRdb keeps it, with only in-frame sequences that have V and J called. A part of the clones is gone; compared with another copy, unresolved V genes explain less than half, and the rest is unexplained. The DNA gave D and trimming, while V, J and clone size come from that table. For this sample the table gives more than 250,000 clones, of which 88% were detected only once. Roughly 1.2% of the sample is in the top ten clones.

This clone was counted only a few times. Its antigen specificity is not known. Base qualities were left out, and no much larger clone turns up one base away. Looking up the germline V gene yields CDR1 SGHRS and CDR2 YFSETQ. Spanning cysteine to phenylalanine, the CDR3 consists of 19 amino acids. This entry keeps only the CDR3 DNA: 57 bases, framed from base 1. V and J are trimmed by 0 bases and 0 bases, and the gene matches miss 10 bases of the junction. Recombination joined TRBV5-1 with TRBJ2-7, and 12 bases in between align with TRBD2. The sequenced sample consisted of PBMCs or T cells enriched from blood (not recorded which). This sequence originates from a woman between 40 and 50 years old with acute COVID-19. The base sequence is TGCGCCAGCAGCTTGGCGCTAGCGGGAGGGCCCCAGAGCTCCTACGAGCAGTACTTC. It translates as CASSLALAGGPQSSYEQYF.